The TCR beta chain under discussion was sequenced for a study of cytomegalovirus exposure and HLA in healthy donors. CDR1 is WNHNN, CDR2 SYGVQD, per germline (reference sequence). With 2 bases removed from V and 1 base from J, the gap between germline ends came to 12 bases. CDR3 size: 15 residues. With 60 Vbeta and 13 Jbeta primers, the PCR was carried out. The data were produced by immunoSEQ multiplex PCR, yet TCRdb's version contains in-frame clones alone and is incomplete. The sample has roughly 150,000 clones, approximately 80% seen once. This receptor was taken from a man aged 35-49 years in good health and CMV-seropositive. The specimen was PBMCs. The chain couples TRBV10-1 to TRBJ2-7; D possibly corresponds to TRBD2 (6 bases). CDR3 region: CASSETSRLSYEQYF. CDR3 nucleotides: TGCGCCAGCAGTGAGACTAGCCGTCTATCCTACGAGCAGTACTTC.